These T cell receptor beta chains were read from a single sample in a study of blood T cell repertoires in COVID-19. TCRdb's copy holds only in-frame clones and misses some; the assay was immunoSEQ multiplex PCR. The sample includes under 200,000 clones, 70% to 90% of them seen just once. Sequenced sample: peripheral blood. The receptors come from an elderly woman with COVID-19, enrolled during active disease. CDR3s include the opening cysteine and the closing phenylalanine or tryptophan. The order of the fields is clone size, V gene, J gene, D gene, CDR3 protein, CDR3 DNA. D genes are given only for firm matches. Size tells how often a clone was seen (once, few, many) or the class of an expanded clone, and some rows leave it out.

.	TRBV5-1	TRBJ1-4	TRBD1	CASSWGPQGANIEKLFF	TGCGCCAGCAGCTGGGGTCCGCAGGGGGCGAATATTGAAAAACTGTTTTTT
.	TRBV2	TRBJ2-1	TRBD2	CASRVTSGSAHNEQFF	TGTGCCAGCAGGGTTACTAGCGGGAGCGCCCACAATGAGCAGTTCTTC
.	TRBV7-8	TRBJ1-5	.	CASSLQGGQPQHF	TGTGCCAGCAGCTTACAGGGTGGTCAGCCCCAGCATTTT
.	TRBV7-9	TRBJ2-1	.	CASSLGVGGSYNEQFF	TGTGCCAGCAGCTTAGGTGTAGGGGGCTCCTACAATGAGCAGTTCTTC
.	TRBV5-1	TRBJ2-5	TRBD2	CASSGWSGRRETQYF	TGCGCCAGCAGCGGGTGGAGCGGGAGGCGTGAGACCCAGTACTTC
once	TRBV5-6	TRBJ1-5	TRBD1	CASSLRGPSNQPQHF	TGTGCCAGCAGCTTAAGGGGGCCTAGCAATCAGCCCCAGCATTTT
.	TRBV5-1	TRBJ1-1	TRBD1	CASSRGQKNTEAFF	TGCGCCAGCAGCAGGGGACAGAAAAACACTGAAGCTTTCTTT
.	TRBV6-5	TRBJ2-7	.	CASCPEAASSYEQYF	TGTGCCAGCTGTCCCGAGGCGGCAAGCTCCTACGAGCAGTACTTC
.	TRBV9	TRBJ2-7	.	CASSVEPGSTYEQYF	TGTGCCAGCAGCGTAGAACCGGGATCAACCTACGAGCAGTACTTC
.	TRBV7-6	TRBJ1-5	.	CASSLGGSAGQPQHF	TGTGCCAGCAGCTTAGGGGGTTCGGCGGGCCAGCCCCAGCATTTT
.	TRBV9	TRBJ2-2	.	CASSPQGITGELFF	TGTGCCAGCAGCCCACAGGGAATCACCGGGGAGCTGTTTTTT
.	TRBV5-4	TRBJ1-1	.	CASSLVGGAEAFF	TGTGCCAGCAGCTTGGTGGGGGGGGCTGAAGCTTTCTTT
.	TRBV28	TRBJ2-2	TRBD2	CASSPPRTSGRVWGTGELFF	TGTGCCAGCAGTCCACCAAGAACTAGCGGGAGAGTTTGGGGCACCGGGGAGCTGTTTTTT
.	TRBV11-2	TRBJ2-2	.	CASSSPKRELYAGELFF	TGTGCCAGCAGCTCCCCTAAGAGGGAATTATACGCCGGGGAGCTGTTTTTT
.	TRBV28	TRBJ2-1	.	CASSSSFSGYNEQFF	TGTGCCAGCAGTTCCTCGTTTAGCGGCTACAATGAGCAGTTCTTC
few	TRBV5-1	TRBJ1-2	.	CASSLEGTGQGSGYTF	TGCGCCAGCAGCTTGGAAGGTACAGGCCAGGGGAGTGGCTACACCTTC
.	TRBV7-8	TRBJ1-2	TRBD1	CASSPTGAVNYGYTF	TGTGCCAGCAGCCCAACAGGGGCAGTAAACTATGGCTACACCTTC
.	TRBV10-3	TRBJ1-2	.	CAISESNSNYGYTF	TGTGCCATCAGTGAGTCGAACAGTAACTATGGCTACACCTTC
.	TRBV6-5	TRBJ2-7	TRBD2	CASRNGGLAGGEQYF	TGTGCCAGCAGGAACGGCGGACTAGCGGGAGGTGAGCAGTACTTC
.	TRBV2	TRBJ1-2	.	CASSAMTNYGYTF	TGTGCCAGCAGTGCCATGACAAACTATGGCTACACCTTC
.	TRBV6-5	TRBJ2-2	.	CASSPTPPTGELFF	TGTGCCAGCAGCCCGACTCCCCCGACCGGGGAGCTGTTTTTT
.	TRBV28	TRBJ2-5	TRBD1	CASSDRGWETQYF	TGTGCCAGCAGCGACAGGGGGTGGGAGACCCAGTACTTC
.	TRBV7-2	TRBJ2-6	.	CASSLVGTARSGANVLTF	TGTGCCAGCAGCTTAGTGGGTACAGCCCGCTCTGGGGCCAACGTCCTGACTTTC
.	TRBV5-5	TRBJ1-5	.	CASSRNYPGDQPQHF	TGTGCCAGCAGTCGTAACTACCCAGGGGATCAGCCCCAGCATTTT
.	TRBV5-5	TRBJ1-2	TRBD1	CASSLGMGRGRISHTF	TGTGCCAGCAGCTTGGGGATGGGCAGGGGGCGCATTTCGCACACCTTC
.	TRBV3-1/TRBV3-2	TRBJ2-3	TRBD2	CASSLNLGGGIMADTQYF	TGTGCCAGCAGCCTCAATCTCGGGGGGGGTATTATGGCAGATACGCAGTATTTT
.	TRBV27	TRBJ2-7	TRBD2	CASSRRGGVSYEQYF	TGTGCCAGCAGCCGTCGGGGAGGGGTATCCTACGAGCAGTACTTC
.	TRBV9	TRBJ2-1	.	CASSVNSGSYNEQFF	TGTGCCAGCAGCGTAAATAGCGGCTCCTACAATGAGCAGTTCTTC
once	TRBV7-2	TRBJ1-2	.	CASSFFSQGDGYTF	TGTGCCAGCAGCTTTTTTTCACAGGGTGACGGCTACACCTTC
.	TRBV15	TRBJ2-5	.	CATNTGRQETQYF	TGTGCCACCAATACAGGGAGACAAGAGACCCAGTACTTC
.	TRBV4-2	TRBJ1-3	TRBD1	CASSQDPGTEPGNTIYF	TGTGCCAGCAGCCAAGATCCCGGGACAGAACCTGGAAACACCATATATTTT
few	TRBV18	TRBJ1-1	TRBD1	CASSPGQPNTEAFF	TGTGCCAGCTCACCGGGACAGCCGAACACTGAAGCTTTCTTT
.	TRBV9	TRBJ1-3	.	CASSVGGGGNTIYF	TGTGCCAGCAGCGTAGGAGGGGGTGGAAACACCATATATTTT
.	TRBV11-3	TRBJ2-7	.	CASSLEAGPSYEQYF	TGTGCCAGCAGCTTAGAAGCAGGGCCCTCCTACGAGCAGTACTTC
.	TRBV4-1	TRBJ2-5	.	CASSQGTGLETQYF	TGCGCCAGCAGCCAAGGAACAGGGTTAGAGACCCAGTACTTC
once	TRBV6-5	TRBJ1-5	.	CASSLNRNSNQPQHF	TGTGCCAGCAGTTTAAACAGAAATAGCAATCAGCCCCAGCATTTT
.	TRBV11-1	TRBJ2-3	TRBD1	CASGQGARSDTQYF	TGTGCCAGCGGACAGGGGGCAAGGTCAGATACGCAGTATTTT
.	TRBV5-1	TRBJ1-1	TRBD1	CASTLQGADTEAFF	TGCGCCAGCACCTTACAGGGGGCGGACACTGAAGCTTTCTTT
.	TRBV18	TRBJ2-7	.	CASSVGGYEQYF	TGTGCCAGCAGTGTCGGGGGATACGAGCAGTACTTC
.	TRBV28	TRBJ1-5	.	CASSRRGRSNQPQHF	TGTGCCAGCAGTCGCAGGGGAAGGAGCAATCAGCCCCAGCATTTT
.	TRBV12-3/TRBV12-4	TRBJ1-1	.	CASSLTENTEAFF	TGTGCCAGCAGCCTGACAGAGAACACTGAAGCTTTCTTT
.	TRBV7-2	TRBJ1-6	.	CASSARGLNNSPLHF	TGTGCCAGCAGCGCCCGCGGGCTGAATAATTCACCCCTCCACTTT
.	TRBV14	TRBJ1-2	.	CASSQTTAGKANYGYTF	TGTGCCAGCAGCCAGACGACAGCAGGGAAAGCTAACTATGGCTACACCTTC
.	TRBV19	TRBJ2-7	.	CASRQGGGTYEQYF	TGTGCCAGTAGGCAAGGGGGGGGAACCTACGAGCAGTACTTC
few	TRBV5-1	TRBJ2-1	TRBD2	CASSLGAGDYNEQFF	TGCGCCAGCAGCTTGGGAGCGGGGGATTACAATGAGCAGTTCTTC
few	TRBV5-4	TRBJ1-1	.	CASSRDRNTEAFF	TGTGCCAGCAGCCGAGACAGGAACACTGAAGCTTTCTTT
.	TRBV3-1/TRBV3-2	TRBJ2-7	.	CASSQDGYQREQYF	TGTGCCAGCAGCCAAGATGGGTATCAGAGGGAGCAGTACTTC
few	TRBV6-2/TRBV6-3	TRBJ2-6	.	CASSYTGQWSNVLTF	TGTGCCAGCAGTTACACAGGGCAATGGTCCAACGTCCTGACTTTC
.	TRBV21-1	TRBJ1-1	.	CASSYGQGARFDTEAFF	TGTGCCAGCAGTTATGGACAGGGGGCTCGATTTGACACTGAAGCTTTCTTT
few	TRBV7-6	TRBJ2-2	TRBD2	CASSLIGAGAGELFF	TGTGCCAGCAGCTTAATCGGGGCGGGAGCCGGGGAGCTGTTTTTT
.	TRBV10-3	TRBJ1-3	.	CALTSGVGNTIYF	TGTGCGTTAACCTCAGGGGTTGGAAACACCATATATTTT
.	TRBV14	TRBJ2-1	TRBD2	CASSALTSGAYNEQFF	TGTGCCAGCAGCGCACTGACTAGCGGGGCCTACAATGAGCAGTTCTTC
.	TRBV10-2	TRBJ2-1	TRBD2	CASSAGGGSGDAGQFF	TGCGCCAGCAGTGCAGGAGGAGGTAGCGGGGACGCAGGGCAGTTCTTC
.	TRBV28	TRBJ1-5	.	CASSLRTAHSNQPQHF	TGTGCCAGCAGTCTCCGGACAGCACATAGCAATCAGCCCCAGCATTTT
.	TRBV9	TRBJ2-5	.	CASSVVGAVGETQYF	TGTGCCAGCAGCGTAGTTGGGGCCGTGGGAGAGACCCAGTACTTC
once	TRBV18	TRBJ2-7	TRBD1	CASSPGTADYEQYF	TGTGCCAGCTCACCTGGGACAGCGGACTACGAGCAGTACTTC
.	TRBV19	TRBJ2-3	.	CASRDRTISTDTQYF	TGTGCCAGTAGGGACAGGACTATTAGCACAGATACGCAGTATTTT
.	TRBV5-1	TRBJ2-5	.	CASSLDSKQETQYF	TGCGCCAGCAGCTTGGACTCTAAACAAGAGACCCAGTACTTC